A single sample is the source of the 27 T cell receptor beta chains below, sequenced in a study of human T cells and chemical hapten exposure. TCRdb re-called the RACE reads through MiXCR, storing one row per CDR3 protein. The top ten hold 10% of the sample, which has some 96,000 distinct CDR3 sequences, 25% to 35% seen once. Time point of the sample: patch test 3, about 24 weeks after DPC sensitization. Treatment noted: therapeutic diphenylcyclopropenone sensitization with weekly scalp DPC. The input for sequencing was whole blood, taken in connection with sensitization to the hapten diphenylcyclopropenone (DPC). The receptors derive from a man aged 35 to 55 with alopecia areata. Some clones in this sample may be carry-over from other donors' samples.

This clonotype has more than one count but fewer than ten. The chain carries TRBV21-1 and TRBJ2-1; the listed D gene, TRBD1, was not tested against the DNA. TRBV21-1 is recorded as a pseudogene. The CDR3 has 14 amino acids. The CDR3 sequence: CASRRGLPDNEQFF. The DNA of the CDR3 is TGTGCCAGCCGGCGGGGCTTGCCTGACAATGAGCAGTTCTTC.

The gene calls are TRBV5-1 and TRBJ2-4, with a weak D call TRBD2 (7 bases). CDR3 length equals 14 residues. V lost 4 bases and J 7 bases, leaving 15 bases between the germline ends. CDR1 SGHRS and CDR2 YFSETQ come from the germline V gene. The CDR3 is CASSTAGQTNIQYF. CDR3 bases: TGCGCCAGCAGCACAGCGGGACAAACGAACATTCAGTACTTC. The full variable domain, completed using reference TRBV5-1 and TRBJ2-4, is KAGVTQTPRYLIKTRGQQVTLSCSPISGHRSVSWYQQTPGQGLQFLFEYFSETQRNKGNFPGRFSGRQFSNSRSEMNVSTLELGDSALYLCASSTAGQTNIQYFGAGTRLSVL.

The sample holds a few counts of this clonotype. The J gene is TRBJ2-7, the V gene TRBV7-8; possible D gene TRBD1, 6 bases. V dropped 0 bases and J dropped 2 bases, with 8 bases sitting between them. CDR3 size: 14 residues. Germline V gives CDR1 SGHVS, CDR2 FQNEAQ. The CDR3 sequence: CASSLAGAAYEQYF. Here the CDR3 DNA reads TGTGCCAGCAGCTTAGCGGGGGCTGCCTACGAGCAGTACTTC.

The rearrangement joins TRBV7-9 to TRBJ2-3, with 14 bases fitting TRBD2. Germline CDR1 and CDR2: SEHNR and FQNEAQ (reference sequence). V lost 5 bases and J lost 10; bases outside the gene matches: 8. This CDR3 contains 15 residues. The CDR3 region is CASSVGTSGGWAQYF. CDR3 sequence (DNA): TGTGCCAGCAGCGTCGGGACTAGCGGGGGTTGGGCGCAGTATTTT.

This chain links TRBV20-1 with TRBJ2-1, with D maybe TRBD2 (5 bases). CDR1 and CDR2 (germline): DFQATT, SNEGSKA (reference sequence). V shed 5 bases and J shed 0 bases, with 11 bases lying between them. The CDR3 runs to 14 residues. As DNA, the CDR3 is TGCAGTGCTCTCAGAGGGAGCTCCTACAATGAGCAGTTCTTC. Its protein product is CSALRGSSYNEQFF.

Only a few counts were recorded for this clonotype. This chain links TRBV28 with TRBJ1-2; 11 bases match TRBD1. Looked up from germline, CDR1 is MDHEN and CDR2 is SYDVKM. The CDR3 is made up of 13 amino acids. The junction had 5 bases not matched to a gene; V was cut back by 10 bases and J by 4 bases. The CDR3 region has the DNA TGTGCCATCGGACAGGGGGCGAGCTATGGCTACACCTTC. The encoded protein is CAIGQGASYGYTF.

The rearrangement joins TRBV7-2 to TRBJ1-2; 7 nucleotides line up with TRBD1. This CDR3 has 13 residues. The trim removed 4 bases at V and 3 bases at J, leaving 2 bases unmatched. Germline values: CDR1 SGHTA, CDR2 FQGNSA. The CDR3, as DNA: TGTGCCAGCAGCTCACAGGGGTACTATGGCTACACCTTC. It is translated as CASSSQGYYGYTF.

This chain connects TRBV18 to TRBJ1-6, with 7 bases aligning to TRBD1. Germline CDR1 KGHSH, CDR2 LQKENI. V lost 3 bases and J lost 8; bases outside the gene matches: 10. There are 16 residues in the CDR3. For the CDR3, the DNA is TGTGCCAGCTCACCGAGACAGGGAAGAACGGATTCACCCCTCCACTTT. Its translation is CASSPRQGRTDSPLHF.

This clonotype was counted many times. The chain recombines TRBV20-1 with TRBJ2-3; 7 bases line up with TRBD2. The CDR3 totals 16 residues. V lost 2 bases, J lost 0 bases, and 8 bases stayed unmatched. Germline CDR1 and CDR2: DFQATT and SNEGSKA (reference sequence). The CDR3 DNA sequence: TGCAGTGCTAGACCCATAGCGGGCCCTAGCACAGATACGCAGTATTTT. It encodes CSARPIAGPSTDTQYF.

The gene calls are TRBV7-3 and TRBJ2-3, with a possible D match to TRBD1 (6 bases). Germline V lookup: CDR1 SGHTA, CDR2 FQGTGA. The CDR3 has 18 residues. V lost 1 base, J lost 4 bases, and 21 bases lay in between. This CDR3 reads CASSLSPIGPTGSDTQYF. The DNA of the CDR3 is TGTGCCAGCAGCTTAAGCCCGATAGGTCCCACAGGGTCAGATACGCAGTATTTT.

The chain carries TRBV20-1 and TRBJ1-1; D might be TRBD1 (5 bases). The length of the CDR3 is 12 residues. Trimming stripped 6 bases from V and 2 bases from J, with 10 bases between. Looked up from germline, CDR1 is DFQATT and CDR2 is SNEGSKA (reference sequence). The CDR3 sequence: CSASRGNTEAFF. The CDR3 DNA reads TGCAGTGCGTCGAGGGGAAACACTGAAGCTTTCTTT.

This clonotype has only a few counts. The rearrangement uses TRBV3-1 and TRBJ2-1; D is tentatively TRBD1 or TRBD2 (5 bases each). CDR1 and CDR2 from the germline V gene are LGHDT and YNNKEL (reference sequence). CDR3 length: 14 residues. V lost 1 base, J lost 4 bases, and 8 bases lay in between. The CDR3 DNA is TGTGCCAGCAGCCAAGGGGGGAATTACAATGAGCAGTTCTTC. It codes for CASSQGGNYNEQFF.

This clonotype was found a few times. The chain couples TRBV12-3 or TRBV12-4 to TRBJ2-6; TRBD1 matches 7 bases. The CDR3 has 18 residues. V lost 5 bases to trimming and J lost 1 base; unmatched junction nucleotides: 11. This CDR3 is CASSPRQGRTSGANVLTF. The CDR3 DNA reads TGTGCCAGCAGTCCCCGACAGGGACGAACATCTGGGGCCAACGTCCTGACTTTC.

The chain carries TRBV6-5 and TRBJ1-3; D is unresolved. The V end was cut by 0 bases, the J end by 0 bases, with 9 bases between. Germline loops: CDR1 MNHEY, CDR2 SVGAGI. This CDR3 spans 16 amino acids. CDR3 sequence (DNA): TGTGCCAGCAGTTACTCCCGGGCGAGCTCTGGAAACACCATATATTTT. This codes for CASSYSRASSGNTIYF.

The chain carries TRBV18 and TRBJ2-5; D is unclear. Germline CDR1 and CDR2: KGHSH and LQKENI. The ends were cut back, 3 bases at V and 4 bases at J, with 12 bases in the middle. This CDR3 has 14 amino acids. The CDR3 DNA follows: TGTGCCAGCTCACCCAACGGCGGTAGAGAGACCCAGTACTTC. The encoded protein is CASSPNGGRETQYF.

This clonotype has only a few counts. The chain uses TRBV5-4 and TRBJ2-7; 8 nucleotides match TRBD1. Germline V CDR1 and CDR2: SGHNT, YYREEE (reference sequence). The CDR3 consists of 15 residues. Trimming took 4 bases from V and 4 from J; bases not matched to a gene: 10. The DNA for the CDR3 is TGTGCCAGCAGCCCAGAGGCAGGGGGCGCGTACGAGCAGTACTTC. Its protein is CASSPEAGGAYEQYF. The complete variable domain, with remaining parts taken from reference TRBV5-4 and TRBJ2-7, reads ETGVTQSPTHLIKTRGQQVTLRCSSQSGHNTVSWYQQALGQGPQFIFQYYREEENGRGNFPPRFSGLQFPNYSSELNVNALELDDSALYLCASSPEAGGAYEQYFGPGTRLTVT.

This clonotype has just a few counts. V is TRBV19 and J is TRBJ2-2; 14 bases are shared with TRBD2. Looked up from germline, CDR1 is LNHDA and CDR2 is SQIVND (reference sequence). CDR3 length: 16 residues. The V gene end was trimmed by 5 bases and the J gene end by 5 bases; junction bases not matched to a gene: 4. CDR3 nucleotides: TGTGCCAGTAGTTCACGGACTAGCGGGAGGACCGGGGAGCTGTTTTTT. It encodes CASSSRTSGRTGELFF.

This clonotype was picked up a small number of times. The chain couples TRBV29-1 to TRBJ1-1, with 7 bases lining up with TRBD1. V shed 5 bases, J shed 6 bases, and the junction held 3 bases outside the gene matches. The CDR3 has 11 residues. CDR1 SQVTM and CDR2 ANQGSEA come from the germline V gene. CDR3 sequence: CSVNRGSEAFF. DNA for the CDR3: TGCAGCGTTAACAGGGGCTCTGAAGCTTTCTTT.

V and J are TRBV7-8 and TRBJ2-1, with 7 bases that match TRBD1. V lost 1 base and J lost 7; bases outside the gene matches: 13. Germline lookup yields CDR1 SGHVS and CDR2 FQNEAQ. The length of the CDR3 is 17 residues. CDR3 amino acids: CASSLGLLGGRGNEQFF. The CDR3 DNA reads as TGTGCCAGCAGCTTAGGGCTATTAGGGGGCAGGGGGAATGAGCAGTTCTTC.

The rearrangement joins TRBV20-1 to TRBJ2-7; weak D call: TRBD2 (6 bases). V was trimmed by 4 bases and J by 4 bases, leaving 17 bases between them. The CDR3 extends over 14 amino acids. Germline V gene sequence: CDR1 DFQATT, CDR2 SNEGSKA (reference sequence). The CDR3 region is CSAIEAGTPYEQYF. The CDR3 DNA reads TGCAGTGCTATCGAGGCCGGGACTCCTTACGAGCAGTACTTC.

This clonotype was detected a few times. The chain uses TRBV2 and TRBJ2-6, with a weak D call TRBD2 (5 bases). The germline V gene has CDR1 SNHLY and CDR2 FYNNEI. This CDR3 is 16 amino acids long. The germline V and J ends were trimmed by 9 bases and 0 bases, with 15 bases remaining between them. The CDR3 coding sequence is TGTGCCAGGCAAGGAGGAACGTTCTCTGGGGCCAACGTCCTGACTTTC. Its protein is CARQGGTFSGANVLTF.

This clonotype has at least ten counts. The chain carries TRBV18 and TRBJ2-6; D remains ambiguous. The CDR3 totals 14 residues. Looked up from germline, CDR1 is KGHSH and CDR2 is LQKENI. V lost 3 bases, J lost 0 bases, and 3 bases lay in between. The CDR3 reads CASSPFSGANVLTF. As DNA, the CDR3 is TGTGCCAGCTCACCCTTCTCTGGGGCCAACGTCCTGACTTTC.

This clonotype showed up just a few times. The chain combines TRBV5-1 with TRBJ2-2; perhaps TRBD1 as D (5 bases). Per germline, CDR1 SGHRS and CDR2 YFSETQ. Trimming cost V 0 bases and J 5 bases, with 23 bases left between them. The CDR3 has 19 amino acids. Here the CDR3 DNA reads TGCGCCAGCAGCTTGGGTTTGTTCGACAGCCCCACTCGAACCGGGGAGCTGTTTTTT. Translating it yields CASSLGLFDSPTRTGELFF.

This clonotype appeared a few times. V gene TRBV6-2 or TRBV6-3 combines with J gene TRBJ2-4; D unresolved. The CDR3 spans 15 residues. Germline CDR1 MNHEY, CDR2 SVGEGT. V was trimmed by 0 bases and J by 1 base, leaving 7 bases between them. CDR3 DNA: TGTGCCAGCAGTTACTCCGACACGGCCAAAAACATTCAGTACTTC. It encodes CASSYSDTAKNIQYF.

This sequence joins TRBV20-1 and TRBJ2-3; 8 bases match TRBD2. This CDR3 region has 11 residues. CDR1 is DFQATT, CDR2 SNEGSKA, per germline (reference sequence). V lost 3 bases, J lost 10 bases, and 3 bases stayed unmatched. DNA of the CDR3: TGCAGTGCTAGGGAGGGACTAGCGCAGTATTTT. This translates into CSAREGLAQYF.

By its share, this clonotype is medium-sized (0.01 to 0.1%). This rearrangement joins TRBV14 to TRBJ2-2, with TRBD1 as a possible D gene (6 bases). The CDR3 is 19 amino acids. Trimming took 0 bases from V and 4 from J, leaving 21 bases between them. Germline V gene lookup returns CDR1 SGHDN and CDR2 FVKESK. CDR3 amino acids: CASSQDMGTETGFTGELFF. DNA of the CDR3: TGTGCCAGCAGCCAAGATATGGGAACCGAGACAGGATTCACCGGGGAGCTGTTTTTT.

This clonotype was recorded a few times. This chain links TRBV27 with TRBJ2-6; D is unclear. Germline assignment: CDR1 MNHEY and CDR2 SMNVEV (reference sequence). The CDR3 covers 15 residues. V was trimmed by 5 bases and J by 1 base, leaving 9 bases between them. Here the CDR3 DNA reads TGTGCCAGCAGTCCCGTTGGATCTGGGGCCAACGTCCTGACTTTC. Translation: CASSPVGSGANVLTF.